The 25 T cell receptor beta chains below all came from one sample that was sequenced in a study of T cell clones after liver transplantation. Sequencing used immunoSEQ multiplex PCR; TCRdb keeps in-frame clones, though not all of them. This sample carries about 72,000 clones, about 88% of them seen once, and the ten largest clones take 2% to 3%. Sequenced material: CD4+ T cells from blood, taken before liver transplant. The receptors stem from a human donor who received a liver transplant.

J is TRBJ1-2 and V is TRBV6-4; a weak D match, TRBD1 (6 bases). Germline-derived CDR1 and CDR2 are MRHNA and SNTAGT. This CDR3 has 13 residues. Between the trimmed V and J ends, which lost 5 bases and 7 bases, there was a span of 14 bases. The chain's CDR3 is CASSLTGNAGYTF. The DNA for the CDR3 is TGTGCCAGCAGTTTGACAGGCAACGCTGGCTACACCTTC.

This clone showed up just once. This rearrangement joins TRBV7-9 to TRBJ2-1; 7 bases match TRBD2. Germline V gene sequence: CDR1 SEHNR, CDR2 FQNEAQ (reference sequence). This CDR3 contains 14 residues. Trimming at V came to 5 bases and at J to 8 bases, leaving 9 bases not matched to a gene. The CDR3 DNA sequence: TGTGCCAGCAGCCGTCCGGGACGGGGGGATGAGCAGTTCTTC. It yields the protein CASSRPGRGDEQFF.

This clone appeared a single time. The chain has TRBV6-4 and TRBJ2-6; no firm D call. Germline V gene sequence: CDR1 MRHNA, CDR2 SNTAGT. V lost 4 bases and J 4 bases, leaving 11 bases between the germline ends. This CDR3 contains 15 residues. The CDR3, as DNA: TGTGCCAGCAGTGCGGAAGGGTCAGGGGCCAACGTCCTGACTTTC. Encoded protein: CASSAEGSGANVLTF.

CDR3 DNA sequence: TGTGCCAGCTCCCTGGGGCTCGGCGAAAACACCATATATTTT. It encodes CASSLGLGENTIYF. V gene TRBV18 combines with J gene TRBJ1-3; D is perhaps TRBD1 (5 bases). There are 14 residues in the CDR3. The V end was cut by 6 bases, the J end by 6 bases, with 15 bases between. Germline CDR1 and CDR2: KGHSH and LQKENI. Full variable domain (outside the CDR3, taken from reference TRBV18 and TRBJ1-3): NAGVMQNPRHLVRRRGQEARLRCSPMKGHSHVYWYRQLPEEGLKFMVYLQKENIIDESGMPKERFSAEFPKEGPSILRIQQVVRGDSAAYFCASSLGLGENTIYFGEGSWLTVV.

This clone turned up a few times. The V and J genes are TRBV28 and TRBJ1-3, with unresolved D. Trimming left V 3 bases short and J 3 bases short, with 6 bases between. Germline V gene data show CDR1 as MDHEN and CDR2 as SYDVKM. The length of the CDR3 is 13 residues. CDR3 nucleotide sequence: TGTGCCAGCAGTTTCCCAGGTGGAAACACCATATATTTT. Protein sequence: CASSFPGGNTIYF.

In DNA form, the CDR3 reads TGCAGCGTTCGCATAGCCGATTACGAGCAGTACTTC. It translates to CSVRIADYEQYF. The V call is TRBV29-1, the J call TRBJ2-7; D remains unclear. V was trimmed by 5 bases and J by 4 bases, leaving 12 bases between them. The germline V gene encodes CDR1 SQVTM and CDR2 ANQGSEA. The CDR3 sequence is 12 residues long.

The V gene is TRBV29-1, the J gene TRBJ2-5, with TRBD1 as a possible D gene (6 bases). The J call is uncertain, as TRBJ2-7 better fits the DNA end. From germline, CDR1 is SQVTM and CDR2 ANQGSEA. The CDR3 extends over 14 amino acids. The CDR3 region is CSVVPGEVSYEQYF. CDR3 DNA: TGCAGCGTTGTTCCAGGGGAAGTTTCCTACGAGCAGTACTTC.

The chain links TRBV7-6 to TRBJ2-5; 8 bases map to TRBD1. The CDR3 runs 16 residues. V shed 2 bases and J 4 bases; nucleotides not matched to a gene: 9. CDR1 is SGHVS, CDR2 FNYEAQ, per germline. The CDR3 DNA is TGTGCCAGCAGCTTACCCAGGGGGCTTTCAGGAGAGACCCAGTACTTC. Translation gives CASSLPRGLSGETQYF.

This clone has only a few counts. This chain connects TRBV19 to TRBJ1-1; D remains ambiguous. CDR1 is LNHDA, CDR2 SQIVND, per germline (reference sequence). Trimming cost V 3 bases and J 4 bases, with 3 bases left between them. The CDR3 is made up of 11 amino acids. The CDR3 reads CASSITTEAFF. Here the CDR3 DNA reads TGTGCCAGTAGTATTACCACTGAAGCTTTCTTT.

As concerns this clone: At one boundary the junction diverges from the germline segment, which might be a read error. The chain combines TRBV2 with TRBJ2-7, with TRBD2 as a possible D gene (6 bases). CDR3 size: 14 residues. The germline CDR1 and CDR2 sequences are SNHLY and FYNNEI. CDR3 sequence: CASSEVAGRGEQYF. The CDR3 DNA is TGTGCCAGCAGCGAAGTGGCGGGACGAGGGGAGCAGTACTTC.

This clone was counted only a few times. This chain connects TRBV2 to TRBJ2-7; 8 bases fit TRBD2. Germline lookup yields CDR1 SNHLY and CDR2 FYNNEI. The CDR3 spans 13 residues. Trimming took 7 bases from V and 5 from J; bases not matched to a gene: 7. CDR3 DNA sequence: TGTGCCAGCAACCTGCGGGGGGCCCACGAGCAGTACTTC. This codes for CASNLRGAHEQYF.

This rearrangement joins TRBV7-3 to TRBJ2-4; 10 nucleotides match TRBD2. V lost 0 bases, J lost 8 bases, and 10 bases stayed unmatched. The CDR3 has 17 amino acids. The germline gives CDR1 SGHTA, CDR2 FQGTGA. CDR3 sequence (DNA): TGTGCCAGCAGCTTAACAGGCGGGTCTAGCGGGAGTGACATTCAGTACTTC. It is translated as CASSLTGGSSGSDIQYF.

The chain is built from TRBV12-5 and TRBJ2-1; D remains ambiguous. CDR3 length equals 14 residues. CDR1 and CDR2 (germline): LGHNT, FRNRAP. The V end was cut by 0 bases, the J end by 0 bases, with 3 bases between. Written as DNA, the CDR3 is TGTGCTAGTGGTTTGGTACTCTCCTACAATGAGCAGTTCTTC. Residues: CASGLVLSYNEQFF. The whole variable domain, remainder taken from reference TRBV12-5 and TRBJ2-1, is DARVTQTPRHKVTEMGQEVTMRCQPILGHNTVFWYRQTMMQGLELLAYFRNRAPLDDSGMPKDRFSAEMPDATLATLKIQPSEPRDSAVYFCASGLVLSYNEQFFGPGTRLTVL.

The rearrangement joins TRBV10-2 to TRBJ1-5, with a weak D call TRBD1 (5 bases). V lost 2 bases and J 0 bases, leaving 14 bases between the germline ends. Germline lookup yields CDR1 WSHSY and CDR2 SAAADI. The CDR3 sequence is 17 residues long. The CDR3 reads CASSEGQGPISNQPQHF. As DNA, the CDR3 is TGCGCCAGCAGTGAGGGGCAGGGACCAATTAGCAATCAGCCCCAGCATTTT.

The gene calls are TRBV19 and TRBJ2-3, with D perhaps matching TRBD2 (5 bases). CDR3 length: 17 amino acids. V dropped 0 bases and J dropped 0 bases, with 13 bases sitting between them. Germline loops: CDR1 LNHDA, CDR2 SQIVND (reference sequence). The CDR3: CASSIDGLPGSTDTQYF. CDR3 DNA: TGTGCCAGTAGTATAGATGGCCTCCCGGGGAGCACAGATACGCAGTATTTT.

The CDR3 spells CASSYGGTGSYEQYF. CDR3 nucleotides: TGTGCCAGCAGTTACGGTGGGACTGGGAGCTACGAGCAGTACTTC. The chain uses TRBV6-5 and TRBJ2-7; tentatively, D is TRBD2 (6 bases). Trimming took 2 bases from V and 3 from J, leaving 14 bases between them. CDR1 and CDR2 from the germline V gene are MNHEY and SVGAGI. This CDR3 contains 15 residues.

The V and J genes are TRBV5-1 and TRBJ2-6, with 7 bases identical to TRBD1. Germline V gives CDR1 SGHRS, CDR2 YFSETQ. There are 15 residues in the CDR3. V lost 7 bases and J lost 1; bases outside the gene matches: 5. The CDR3 DNA follows: TGCGCCAGCCACGAACAGGGGTCTGGGGCCAACGTCCTGACTTTC. Its protein product is CASHEQGSGANVLTF.

This clone was detected only once. The chain has TRBV4-3 and TRBJ2-4, with a weak D call TRBD2 (5 bases). Per germline, CDR1 LGHNA and CDR2 YSLEER. CDR3 length: 16 amino acids. Trimming pared 0 bases from V and 6 bases from J, leaving 15 bases between. CDR3 sequence reads: CASSQDYPGMRNIQYF. The CDR3 coding sequence is TGCGCCAGCAGCCAAGATTATCCGGGGATGAGAAACATTCAGTACTTC.

CDR3 nucleotides: TGTGCCAGCAGTCAAACTCAGGGGAATATGCAGCCCCAGCATTTT. Translating gives CASSQTQGNMQPQHF. The J gene is TRBJ1-5, the V gene TRBV28, with a weak D call TRBD1 (6 bases). CDR3 length: 15 residues. Trimming removed 5 bases at V and 7 bases at J, with 18 bases between. From germline, CDR1 is MDHEN and CDR2 SYDVKM.

V is TRBV6-5 and J is TRBJ1-5, with unresolved D. In germline, CDR1 is MNHEY, CDR2 SVGAGI. The CDR3 has 15 amino acids. Trimming pared 0 bases from V and 3 bases from J, leaving 9 bases between. The CDR3 DNA follows: TGTGCCAGCAGTTACTCGTCCGGGAACAATCAGCCCCAGCATTTT. Protein: CASSYSSGNNQPQHF.

The chain carries TRBV6-1 and TRBJ2-5; a weak D match, TRBD1 (6 bases). TRBJ2-7 explains the end of the DNA better; the J call may be wrong. Germline V gives CDR1 MNHNS, CDR2 SASEGT. The CDR3 extends over 14 amino acids. The CDR3 reads CASTHRETYYEQYF. DNA for the CDR3: TGTGCCAGCACCCACAGGGAGACCTACTACGAGCAGTACTTC.

The rearrangement uses TRBV5-1 and TRBJ1-2; D is uncertain. The CDR3 consists of 15 residues. Trimming pared 4 bases from V and 2 bases from J, leaving 15 bases between. Germline V gene data show CDR1 as SGHRS and CDR2 as YFSETQ. The CDR3 spells CASSDGDTTNYGYTF. In DNA, the CDR3 is TGCGCCAGCAGCGATGGCGATACGACCAACTATGGCTACACCTTC.

The chain employs TRBV5-1 and TRBJ2-2, with D possibly matching TRBD1 (5 bases). The CDR3 is made up of 15 amino acids. Trimming cost V 4 bases and J 3 bases, with 13 bases left between them. CDR1 and CDR2 from the germline V gene are SGHRS and YFSETQ. The CDR3 region has the DNA TGCGCCAGCAGCCCAAGGGGCGCTTACACCGGGGAGCTGTTTTTT. This encodes CASSPRGAYTGELFF.

The CDR3 reads CASSVSGNNEQFF. The CDR3 region has the DNA TGTGCCAGCAGCGTATCGGGCAACAATGAGCAGTTCTTC. The chain carries TRBV9 and TRBJ2-1; D gene ambiguous. The germline V and J ends were trimmed by 1 base and 5 bases, with 7 bases remaining between them. Germline CDR1 is SGDLS and CDR2 is YYNGEE. The CDR3 covers 13 residues.

The rearrangement links TRBV2 to TRBJ2-1; D remains unclear. Trimming took 2 bases from V and 5 from J, leaving 7 bases between them. This CDR3 has 13 amino acids. The germline gives CDR1 SNHLY, CDR2 FYNNEI. CDR3 region: CASSERANNEQFF. The CDR3 DNA is TGTGCCAGCAGTGAAAGGGCAAACAATGAGCAGTTCTTC.